This T cell receptor beta chain was recorded in a study of cytomegalovirus exposure and HLA in healthy donors. TCRdb keeps only in-frame clones here, not all; method: immunoSEQ multiplex PCR. The top ten clones hold roughly 2.1% of a sample with tens of thousands of clones, nearly 95% of them seen once. The V and J ends lost 0 bases and 6 bases, in that order; junction bases with no gene match: 6. The CDR3 runs to 16 residues. Per germline, CDR1 LGHNA and CDR2 YNFKEQ. J is TRBJ2-2 and V is TRBV4-2; 8 nucleotides match TRBD2. This clonotype originated in a young woman in good health and CMV-seronegative. The sequencing sample was made of PBMCs. CDR3 sequence (DNA): TGTGCCAGCAGCCAAGAGGAGCTAGCGGGCCCCGGGGAGCTGTTTTTT. It codes for CASSQEELAGPGELFF.